Below, 6 T cell receptor beta chains from the same sample are listed, as sequenced in a study of blood T cell repertoires in COVID-19 (dated by TCRdb to the early 2020s). Libraries came from the immunoSEQ multiplex PCR assay. This immuneACCESS table, as held by TCRdb, lists in-frame sequences with V and J called but not all clones. Of the missing ones, under half trace to an unresolved V gene in checked studies; the others have no known cause. This sample lists approximately 130,000 clones; roughly three quarters were detected once. The ten top clones hold 15% to 25% of the sample. Sample: peripheral blood. Source of these receptors: a man older than 75 with acute or convalescent COVID-19.

In regard to this clone: A read error is likely here: a far larger clone is one base away. The J gene is TRBJ1-1, the V gene TRBV7-3; 7 bases fit TRBD1. Trimming at V came to 2 bases and at J to 1 base, leaving 1 base not matched to a gene. Germline CDR1 reads SGHTA; CDR2 reads FQGTGA. The CDR3 is 14 amino acids. CDR3: CASSLRQGNTEAFF. CDR3 sequence (DNA): TGTGCCAGCAGCTTACGACAGGGGAACACTGAAGCTTTCTTT.

The genes are TRBV27 and TRBJ2-4; a weak D match, TRBD1 (5 bases). This CDR3 contains 17 residues. Trimming pared 5 bases from V and 5 bases from J, leaving 22 bases between. Germline loops: CDR1 MNHEY, CDR2 SMNVEV (reference sequence). In DNA form, the CDR3 reads TGTGCCAGCAGTCTTTCACCTCTCCGAGACAGCCAAAACATTCAGTACTTC. Amino acids: CASSLSPLRDSQNIQYF.

The chain uses TRBV7-2 and TRBJ2-5; no firm D call. V was shortened by 3 bases and J by 0 bases, with 8 bases between the two germline ends. The CDR3 is 14 residues long. The germline V gene has CDR1 SGHTA and CDR2 FQGNSA. The CDR3 nucleotides read TGTGCCAGCAGCTTCCACACGTACCAAGAGACCCAGTACTTC. The encoded protein is CASSFHTYQETQYF.

This clone has a single count. The rearrangement joins TRBV30 to TRBJ2-1, with TRBD1 matching over 8 bases. Trimming cost V 1 base and J 8 bases; bases outside gene matches: 10. Germline CDR1 GTSNPN, CDR2 SVGIG (reference sequence). This CDR3 contains 15 residues. The CDR3 sequence: CAWSGFTDRGDEQFF. The CDR3 DNA follows: TGTGCCTGGAGTGGATTCACTGACAGGGGTGATGAGCAGTTCTTC.

The chain has TRBV2 and TRBJ2-5, with 11 nucleotides matching TRBD1. This CDR3 is built from 16 residues. J was trimmed by 2 bases and V by 6 bases; bases with no gene match: 8. Germline CDR1 is SNHLY and CDR2 is FYNNEI. The CDR3 loop is CASRDRGHVPQETQYF. As DNA, the CDR3 is TGTGCCAGCAGGGACAGGGGGCATGTCCCACAAGAGACCCAGTACTTC.

The genes are TRBV3-1 (or the pseudogene TRBV3-2) and TRBJ1-2; 9 bases fit TRBD1. This CDR3 region has 13 residues. Germline V CDR1 and CDR2: LGHDT, YNNKEL (reference sequence). Losses at the gene ends were 2 bases for V and 8 bases for J; bases not matched to a gene: 3. The CDR3 is CASSQKGTGGYTF. The CDR3 DNA follows: TGTGCCAGCAGCCAAAAGGGGACAGGGGGCTACACCTTC.